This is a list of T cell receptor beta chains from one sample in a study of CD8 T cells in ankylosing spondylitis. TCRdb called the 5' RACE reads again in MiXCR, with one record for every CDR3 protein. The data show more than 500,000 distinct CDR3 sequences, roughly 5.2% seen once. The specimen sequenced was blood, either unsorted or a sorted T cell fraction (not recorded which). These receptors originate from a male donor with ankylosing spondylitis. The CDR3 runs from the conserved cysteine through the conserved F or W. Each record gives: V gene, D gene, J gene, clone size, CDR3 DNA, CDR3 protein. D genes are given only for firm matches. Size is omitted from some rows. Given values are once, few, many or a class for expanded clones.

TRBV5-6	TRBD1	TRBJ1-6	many	TGTGCCAGCAGCTTCCAGGGACAGGAAAATTCACCCCTCCACTTT	CASSFQGQENSPLHF
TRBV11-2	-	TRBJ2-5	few	TGTGCCAGCAGCCCTCGGAGGGGGGAAGGGGAGACCCAGTACTTC	CASSPRRGEGETQYF
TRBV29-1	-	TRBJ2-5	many	TGCAGCGTGCGCACAGGGTTCTATCAAGAGACCCAGTACTTC	CSVRTGFYQETQYF
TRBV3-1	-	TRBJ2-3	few	TGTGCCAGCAGCCAAGAGATCGGTGATACGCAGTATTTT	CASSQEIGDTQYF
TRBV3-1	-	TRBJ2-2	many	TGTGCCAGCAGGAGGGTCGGTACAGAGCTGTTTTTT	CASRRVGTELFF
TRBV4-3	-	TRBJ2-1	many	TGCGCCAGCAGCCGCAACCCCAGGGGACTCTCCTACAATGAGCAGTTCTTC	CASSRNPRGLSYNEQFF
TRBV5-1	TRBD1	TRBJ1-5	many	TGCGCCAGCAGCTTGGAGGGGGCTGAGCCCCAGCATTTT	CASSLEGAEPQHF
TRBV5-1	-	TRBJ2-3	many	TGCGCCAGCAGCTTTTCAGAGGGCACAGATACGCAGTATTTT	CASSFSEGTDTQYF
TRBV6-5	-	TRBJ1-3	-	TGTGCCAGCAGTTACTCTGGGATTACGGGAAACACCATATATTTT	CASSYSGITGNTIYF
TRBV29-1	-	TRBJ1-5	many	TGCAGCGTTTCCCAGGGTAGCACTCAGCCCCAGCATTTT	CSVSQGSTQPQHF
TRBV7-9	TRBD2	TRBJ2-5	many	TGTGCCAGCAGCTTGGGGACTATCAGCGAGACCCAGTACTTC	CASSLGTISETQYF
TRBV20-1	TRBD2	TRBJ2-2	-	TGCAGTGCCGGGAGGGGGGCGGAGGCCGGGGAGCTGTTTTTT	CSAGRGAEAGELFF
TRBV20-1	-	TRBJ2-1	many	TGCAGTGCTCCCCTGGGGACAAGACGGTCAAATGAGCAGTTCTTC	CSAPLGTRRSNEQFF
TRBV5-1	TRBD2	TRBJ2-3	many	TGCGCCAGCAGCTTGGCTAGCGGGAGAGCAGATACGCAGTATTTT	CASSLASGRADTQYF
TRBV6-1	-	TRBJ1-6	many	TGTGCCAGCAGTGTGGCCGGGGCCGATAATTCACCCCTCCACTTT	CASSVAGADNSPLHF
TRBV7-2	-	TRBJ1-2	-	TGTGCCAGCAGCCGAATGAGGGCTGACTATGGCTACACCTTC	CASSRMRADYGYTF
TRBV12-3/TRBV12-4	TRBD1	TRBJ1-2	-	TGTGCCAGCAGACTGGTTTGGGACAGGGGGCCCTCTAACTATGGCTACACCTTC	CASRLVWDRGPSNYGYTF
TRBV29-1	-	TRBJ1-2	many	TGCAGCGTTGTTGGTTATGGCTACACCTTC	CSVVGYGYTF
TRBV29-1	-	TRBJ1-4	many	TGCAGCGTCCGAGATGAAAAACTGTTTTTT	CSVRDEKLFF
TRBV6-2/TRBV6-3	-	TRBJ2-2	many	TGTGCCAGCAGTTACGACCCCGTTATCGGGGAGCTGTTTTTT	CASSYDPVIGELFF
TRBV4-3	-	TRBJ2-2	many	TGCGCCAGCAGCCAAGATTGGCTAACCGGGGAGCTGTTTTTT	CASSQDWLTGELFF
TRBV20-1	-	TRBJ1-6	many	TGCAGTGCTGGAAGACAGAATTCACCCCTCCACTTT	CSAGRQNSPLHF
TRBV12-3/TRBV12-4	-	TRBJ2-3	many	TGTGCCAGCAGTTTGGGGACTTGGGTTAGTACAGATACGCAGTATTTT	CASSLGTWVSTDTQYF
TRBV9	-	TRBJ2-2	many	TGTGCCAGCAGCGTAGACGGTAGCCCAACCGGGGAGCTGTTTTTT	CASSVDGSPTGELFF